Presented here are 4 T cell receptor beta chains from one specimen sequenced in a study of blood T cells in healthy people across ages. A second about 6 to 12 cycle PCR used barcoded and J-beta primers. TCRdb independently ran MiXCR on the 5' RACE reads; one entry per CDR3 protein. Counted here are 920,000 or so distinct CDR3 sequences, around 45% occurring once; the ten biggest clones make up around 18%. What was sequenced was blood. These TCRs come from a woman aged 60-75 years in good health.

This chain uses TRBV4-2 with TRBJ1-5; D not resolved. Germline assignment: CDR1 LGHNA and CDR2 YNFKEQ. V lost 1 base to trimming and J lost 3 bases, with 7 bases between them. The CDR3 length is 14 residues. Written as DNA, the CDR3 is TGTGCCAGCAGCCAAGGCACCTACAATCAGCCCCAGCATTTT. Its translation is CASSQGTYNQPQHF.

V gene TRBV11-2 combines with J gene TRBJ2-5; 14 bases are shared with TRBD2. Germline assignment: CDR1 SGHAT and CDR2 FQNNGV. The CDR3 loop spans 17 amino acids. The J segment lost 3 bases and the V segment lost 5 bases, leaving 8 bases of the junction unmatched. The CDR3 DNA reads TGTGCCAGCAGCCTCCGACTAGCGGGAGGGCACGAAGAGACCCAGTACTTC. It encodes CASSLRLAGGHEETQYF.

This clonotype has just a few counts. CDR3: CASSQVAGGYEQYF. For the CDR3, the DNA is TGTGCCAGCAGCCAAGTCGCGGGGGGCTACGAGCAGTACTTC. The rearrangement joins TRBV4-2 to TRBJ2-7; 8 nucleotides line up with TRBD2. With V trimmed by 1 base and J by 3 bases, 2 bases remained unmatched. Germline CDR1 and CDR2: LGHNA and YNFKEQ. The CDR3 has 14 amino acids.

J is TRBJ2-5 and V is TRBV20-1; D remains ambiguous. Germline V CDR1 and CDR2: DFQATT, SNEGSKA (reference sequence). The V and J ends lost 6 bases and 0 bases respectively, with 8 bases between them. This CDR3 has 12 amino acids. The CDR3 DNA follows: TGCAGTGCCGTGGGTTACCAAGAGACCCAGTACTTC. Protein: CSAVGYQETQYF.